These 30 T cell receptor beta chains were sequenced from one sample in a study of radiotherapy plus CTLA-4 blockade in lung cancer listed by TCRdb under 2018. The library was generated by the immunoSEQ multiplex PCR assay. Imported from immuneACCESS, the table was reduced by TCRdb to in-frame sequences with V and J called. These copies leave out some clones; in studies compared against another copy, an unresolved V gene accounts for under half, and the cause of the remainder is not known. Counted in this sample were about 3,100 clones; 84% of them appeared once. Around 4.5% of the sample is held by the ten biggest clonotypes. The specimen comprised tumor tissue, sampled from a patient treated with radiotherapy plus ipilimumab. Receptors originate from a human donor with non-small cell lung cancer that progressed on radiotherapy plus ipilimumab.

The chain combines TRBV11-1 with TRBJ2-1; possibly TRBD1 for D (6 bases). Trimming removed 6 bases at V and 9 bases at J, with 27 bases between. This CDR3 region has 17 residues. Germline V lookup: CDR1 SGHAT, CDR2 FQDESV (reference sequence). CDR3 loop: CASSSRPGQFALREQFF. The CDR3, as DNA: TGTGCCAGCAGTTCTAGACCGGGACAATTTGCCCTGCGTGAGCAGTTCTTC. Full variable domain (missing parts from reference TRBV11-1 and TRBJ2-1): EAEVAQSPRYKITEKSQAVAFWCDPISGHATLYWYRQILGQGPELLVQFQDESVVDDSQLPKDRFSAERLKGVDSTLKIQPAELGDSAMYLCASSSRPGQFALREQFFGPGTRLTVL.

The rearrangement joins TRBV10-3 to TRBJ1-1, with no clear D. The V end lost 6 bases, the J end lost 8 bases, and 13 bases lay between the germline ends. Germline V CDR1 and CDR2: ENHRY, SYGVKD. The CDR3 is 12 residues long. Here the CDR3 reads CAISDQTREAFF. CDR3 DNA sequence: TGTGCCATCAGCGACCAGACAAGAGAAGCTTTCTTT.

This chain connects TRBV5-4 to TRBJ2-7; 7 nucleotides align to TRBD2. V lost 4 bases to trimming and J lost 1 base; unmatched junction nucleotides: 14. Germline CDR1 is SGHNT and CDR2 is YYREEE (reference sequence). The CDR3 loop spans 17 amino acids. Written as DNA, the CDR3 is TGTGCCAGCAGCAAGGGACTATCTTCCAGCCGTTCCTACGAGCAGTACTTC. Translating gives CASSKGLSSSRSYEQYF.

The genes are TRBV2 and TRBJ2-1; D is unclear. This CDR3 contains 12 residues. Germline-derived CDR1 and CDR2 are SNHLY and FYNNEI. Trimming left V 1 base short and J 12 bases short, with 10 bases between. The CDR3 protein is CASSEDTAGQFF. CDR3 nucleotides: TGTGCCAGCAGTGAAGACACAGCCGGGCAGTTCTTC.

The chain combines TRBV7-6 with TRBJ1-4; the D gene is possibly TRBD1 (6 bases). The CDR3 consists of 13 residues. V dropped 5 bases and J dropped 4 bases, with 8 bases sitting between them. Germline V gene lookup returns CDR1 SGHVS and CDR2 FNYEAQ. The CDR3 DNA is TGTGCCAGCAGCCCGGACAGTAATGAAAAACTGTTTTTT. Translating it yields CASSPDSNEKLFF.

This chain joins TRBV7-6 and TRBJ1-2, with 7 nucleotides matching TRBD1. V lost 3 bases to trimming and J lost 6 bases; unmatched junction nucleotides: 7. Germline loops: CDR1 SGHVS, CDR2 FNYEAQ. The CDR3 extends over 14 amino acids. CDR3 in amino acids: CASSLAGTADGYTF. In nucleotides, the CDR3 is TGTGCCAGCAGCTTGGCCGGGACAGCCGATGGCTACACCTTC.

CDR3 in DNA: TGCGCCAGCAGCTGGGGGGCTAGCGGGTCCTACGAGCAGTACTTC. It translates to CASSWGASGSYEQYF. J is TRBJ2-7 and V is TRBV5-1; 8 positions agree with TRBD2. This CDR3 is 15 amino acids long. V lost 3 bases and J lost 1; bases outside the gene matches: 6. Germline CDR1 SGHRS, CDR2 YFSETQ.

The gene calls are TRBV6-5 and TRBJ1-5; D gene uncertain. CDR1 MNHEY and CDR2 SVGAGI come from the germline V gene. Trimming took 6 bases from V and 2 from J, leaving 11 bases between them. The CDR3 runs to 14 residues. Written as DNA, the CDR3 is TGTGCCAGCAGGCCTTTCCCGGGCAATCAGCCCCAGCATTTT. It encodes CASRPFPGNQPQHF.

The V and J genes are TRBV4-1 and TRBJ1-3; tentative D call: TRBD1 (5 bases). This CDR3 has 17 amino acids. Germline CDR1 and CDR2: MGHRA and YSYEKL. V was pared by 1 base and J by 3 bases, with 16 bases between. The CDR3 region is CASSQVRPQDYGNTIYF. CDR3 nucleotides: TGCGCCAGCAGCCAAGTTCGCCCACAGGACTATGGAAACACCATATATTTT.

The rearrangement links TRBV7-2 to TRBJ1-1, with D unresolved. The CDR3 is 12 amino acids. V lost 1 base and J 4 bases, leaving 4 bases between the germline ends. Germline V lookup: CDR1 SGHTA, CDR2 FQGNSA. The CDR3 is CASSLDFTEAFF. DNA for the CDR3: TGTGCCAGCAGCTTAGACTTCACTGAAGCTTTCTTT.

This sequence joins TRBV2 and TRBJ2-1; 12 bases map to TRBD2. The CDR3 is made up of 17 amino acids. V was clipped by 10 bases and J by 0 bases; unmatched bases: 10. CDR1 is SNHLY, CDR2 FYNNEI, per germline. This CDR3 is CATRLAGAQSSYNEQFF. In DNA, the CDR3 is TGTGCCACCCGACTAGCGGGGGCCCAGAGCTCCTACAATGAGCAGTTCTTC.

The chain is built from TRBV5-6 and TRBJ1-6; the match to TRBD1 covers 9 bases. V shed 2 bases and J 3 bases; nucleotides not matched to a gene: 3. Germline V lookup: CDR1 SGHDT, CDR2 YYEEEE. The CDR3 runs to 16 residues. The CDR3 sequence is CASSLPTGGYNSPLHF. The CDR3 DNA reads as TGTGCCAGCAGCTTACCGACAGGGGGCTATAATTCACCCCTCCACTTT.

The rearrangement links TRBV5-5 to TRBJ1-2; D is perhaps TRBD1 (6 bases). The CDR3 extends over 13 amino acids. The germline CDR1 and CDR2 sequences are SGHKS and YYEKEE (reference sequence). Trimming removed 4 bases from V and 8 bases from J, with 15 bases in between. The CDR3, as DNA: TGTGCCAGCAGCACGACCACAGGGTTCGGCTACACCTTC. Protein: CASSTTTGFGYTF.

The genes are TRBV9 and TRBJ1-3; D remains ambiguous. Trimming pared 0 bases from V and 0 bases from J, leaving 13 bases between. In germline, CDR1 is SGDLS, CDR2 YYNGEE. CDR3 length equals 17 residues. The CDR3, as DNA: TGTGCCAGCAGCGTAGCTCCGGCCGGCGACTCTGGAAACACCATATATTTT. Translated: CASSVAPAGDSGNTIYF.

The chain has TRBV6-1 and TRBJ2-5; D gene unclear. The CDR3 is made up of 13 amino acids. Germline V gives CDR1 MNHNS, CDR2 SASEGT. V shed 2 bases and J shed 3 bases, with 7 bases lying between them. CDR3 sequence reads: CASSESWEETQYF. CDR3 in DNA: TGTGCCAGCAGTGAATCGTGGGAAGAGACCCAGTACTTC.

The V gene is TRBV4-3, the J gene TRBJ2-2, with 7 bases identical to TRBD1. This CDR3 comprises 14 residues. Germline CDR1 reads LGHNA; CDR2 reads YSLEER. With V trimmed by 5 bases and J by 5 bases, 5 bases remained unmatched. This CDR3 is CASSADRATGELFF. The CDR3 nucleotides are TGCGCCAGCAGCGCTGACAGGGCTACCGGGGAGCTGTTTTTT.

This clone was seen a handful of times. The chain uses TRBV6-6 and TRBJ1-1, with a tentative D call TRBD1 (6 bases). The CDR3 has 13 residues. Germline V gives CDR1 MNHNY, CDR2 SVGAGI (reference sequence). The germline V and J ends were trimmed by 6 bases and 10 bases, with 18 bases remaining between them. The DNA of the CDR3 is TGTGCCAGCAGCCCCGTGGACAGACAAACAGCTTTCTTT. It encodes CASSPVDRQTAFF.

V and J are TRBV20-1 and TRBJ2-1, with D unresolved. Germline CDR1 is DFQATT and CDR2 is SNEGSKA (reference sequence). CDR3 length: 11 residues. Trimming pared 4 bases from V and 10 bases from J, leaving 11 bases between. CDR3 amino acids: CSAMSWAEQFF. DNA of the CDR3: TGCAGTGCTATGTCTTGGGCAGAGCAGTTCTTC.

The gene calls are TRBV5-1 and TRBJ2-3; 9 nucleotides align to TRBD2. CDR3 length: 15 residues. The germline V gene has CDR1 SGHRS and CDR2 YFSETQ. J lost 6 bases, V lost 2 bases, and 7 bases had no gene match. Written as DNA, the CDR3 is TGCGCCAGCAGCTTCAATAGCGGGGGTTTGGATACGCAGTATTTT. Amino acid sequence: CASSFNSGGLDTQYF.

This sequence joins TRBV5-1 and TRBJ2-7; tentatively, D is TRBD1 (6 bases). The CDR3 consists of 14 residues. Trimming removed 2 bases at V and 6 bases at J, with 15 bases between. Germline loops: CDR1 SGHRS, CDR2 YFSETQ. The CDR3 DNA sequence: TGCGCCAGCAGCTTTATGACAGAGGGGGTCGAGCAGTACTTC. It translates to CASSFMTEGVEQYF.

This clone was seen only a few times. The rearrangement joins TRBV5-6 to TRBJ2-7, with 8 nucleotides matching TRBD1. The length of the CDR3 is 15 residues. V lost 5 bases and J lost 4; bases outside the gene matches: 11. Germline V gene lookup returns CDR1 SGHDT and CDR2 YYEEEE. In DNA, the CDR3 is TGTGCCAGCAGGACTGGGGCAGGGGGCGGTTACGAGCAGTACTTC. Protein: CASRTGAGGGYEQYF.

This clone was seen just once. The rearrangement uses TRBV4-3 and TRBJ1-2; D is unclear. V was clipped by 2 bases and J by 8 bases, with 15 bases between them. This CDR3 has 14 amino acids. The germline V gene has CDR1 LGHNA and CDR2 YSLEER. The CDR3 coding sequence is TGCGCCAGCAGCCAATGGGCGGAGGTCTGGGGCTACACCTTC. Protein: CASSQWAEVWGYTF.

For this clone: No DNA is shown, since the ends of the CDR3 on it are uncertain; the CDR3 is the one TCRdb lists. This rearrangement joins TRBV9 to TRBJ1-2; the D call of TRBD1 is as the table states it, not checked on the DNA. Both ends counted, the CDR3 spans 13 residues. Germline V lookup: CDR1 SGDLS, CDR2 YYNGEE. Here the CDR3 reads CASSVGEGAPPTF.

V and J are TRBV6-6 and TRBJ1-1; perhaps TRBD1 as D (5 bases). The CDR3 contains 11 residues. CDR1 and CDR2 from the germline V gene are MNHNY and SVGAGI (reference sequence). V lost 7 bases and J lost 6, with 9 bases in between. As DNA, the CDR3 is TGTGCCAGCAAGGGGAGAGCTGAAGCTTTCTTT. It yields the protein CASKGRAEAFF.

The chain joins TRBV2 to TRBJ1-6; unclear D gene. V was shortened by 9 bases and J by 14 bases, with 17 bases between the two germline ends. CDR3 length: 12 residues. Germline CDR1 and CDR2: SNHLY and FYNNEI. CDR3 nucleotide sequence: TGTGCCAGTCGACAAAATACGGGGACCCTCCACTTT. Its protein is CASRQNTGTLHF.

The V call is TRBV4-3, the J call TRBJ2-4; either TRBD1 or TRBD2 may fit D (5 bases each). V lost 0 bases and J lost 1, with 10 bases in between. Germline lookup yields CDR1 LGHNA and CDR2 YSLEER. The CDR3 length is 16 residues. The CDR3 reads CASSQDPWGAKNIQYF. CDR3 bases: TGCGCCAGCAGCCAAGATCCCTGGGGGGCCAAAAACATTCAGTACTTC.

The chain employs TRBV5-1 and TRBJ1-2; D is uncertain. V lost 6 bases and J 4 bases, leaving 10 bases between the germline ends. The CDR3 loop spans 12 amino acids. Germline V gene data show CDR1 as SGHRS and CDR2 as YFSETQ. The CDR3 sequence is CASNEGFYGYTF. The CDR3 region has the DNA TGCGCCAGCAATGAGGGATTCTATGGCTACACCTTC. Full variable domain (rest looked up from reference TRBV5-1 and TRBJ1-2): KAGVTQTPRYLIKTRGQQVTLSCSPISGHRSVSWYQQTPGQGLQFLFEYFSETQRNKGNFPGRFSGRQFSNSRSEMNVSTLELGDSALYLCASNEGFYGYTFGSGTRLTVV.

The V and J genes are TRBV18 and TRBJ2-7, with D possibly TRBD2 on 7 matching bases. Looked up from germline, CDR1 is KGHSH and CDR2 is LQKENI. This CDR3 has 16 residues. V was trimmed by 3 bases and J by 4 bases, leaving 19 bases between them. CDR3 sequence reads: CASSPTGTRGGYEQYF. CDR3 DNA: TGTGCCAGCTCACCGACAGGAACCAGGGGAGGGTACGAGCAGTACTTC.

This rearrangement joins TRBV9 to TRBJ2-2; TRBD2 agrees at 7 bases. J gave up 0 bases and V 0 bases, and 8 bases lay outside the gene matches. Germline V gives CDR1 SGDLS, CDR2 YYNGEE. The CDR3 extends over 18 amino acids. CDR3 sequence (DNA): TGTGCCAGCAGCGTAGGACTAGCCCGCACAGCGAACACCGGGGAGCTGTTTTTT. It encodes CASSVGLARTANTGELFF.

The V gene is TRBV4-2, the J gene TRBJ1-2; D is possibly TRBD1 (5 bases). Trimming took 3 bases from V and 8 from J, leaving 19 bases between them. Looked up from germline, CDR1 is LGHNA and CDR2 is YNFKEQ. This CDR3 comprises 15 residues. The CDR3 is CASSHVGGEREGYTF. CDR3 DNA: TGTGCCAGCAGCCACGTCGGGGGGGAACGCGAGGGCTACACCTTC.